The 14 T cell receptor beta chains below come from one sample, sequenced in a study of blood T cell repertoires in COVID-19. Libraries were prepared by immunoSEQ multiplex PCR; TCRdb keeps only in-frame clonotypes and omits some of them. The sample has about 190,000 clones, over 75% seen once; the top ten hold around 12%. Sample: peripheral blood. These receptors came from a woman aged 45-65 years with acute or convalescent COVID-19.

The chain joins TRBV6-5 to TRBJ2-3; 9 positions match TRBD1. CDR1 is MNHEY and CDR2 is SVGAGI in the germline V gene. The CDR3 has 15 amino acids. J gave up 1 base and V 7 bases, and 6 bases lay outside the gene matches. CDR3 in DNA: TGTGCCAGCACCAAACAGGGGGCGCGCACAGATACGCAGTATTTT. Translating gives CASTKQGARTDTQYF.

The chain carries TRBV18 and TRBJ1-6, with a possible D match to TRBD1 (5 bases). The V gene's germline CDR1 is KGHSH and CDR2 LQKENI. The CDR3 runs 17 residues. With 2 bases removed from V and 9 bases from J, the gap between germline ends came to 20 bases. CDR3 coding DNA: TGTGCCAGCTCACCAAAAGCCGGACAAACCTTAAGTTCACCCCTCCACTTT. Protein: CASSPKAGQTLSSPLHF.

The sample holds a few counts of this clone. The chain combines TRBV5-1 with TRBJ1-1; 11 positions agree with TRBD1. This CDR3 has 14 amino acids. Germline V CDR1 and CDR2: SGHRS, YFSETQ. V dropped 1 base and J dropped 8; count of bases not matched to a gene: 4. DNA of the CDR3: TGCGCCAGCAGCTTGAGGGGACAGGGGGTCGAAGCTTTCTTT. It codes for CASSLRGQGVEAFF.

The chain recombines TRBV28 with TRBJ1-3; tentative D call: TRBD1 (5 bases). The CDR3 is made up of 15 amino acids. The germline V gene encodes CDR1 MDHEN and CDR2 SYDVKM. V dropped 6 bases and J dropped 0 bases, with 12 bases sitting between them. DNA of the CDR3: TGTGCCAGCAGCCCCTTTACAGGCTCTGGAAACACCATATATTTT. This codes for CASSPFTGSGNTIYF.

The V call is TRBV5-1, the J call TRBJ2-3, with 8 nucleotides matching TRBD1. With V trimmed by 3 bases and J by 2 bases, 11 bases remained unmatched. The CDR3 is made up of 17 amino acids. Germline CDR1 is SGHRS and CDR2 is YFSETQ. The CDR3 reads CASSWKTGETATDTQYF. The CDR3 bases are TGCGCCAGCAGCTGGAAGACAGGGGAAACCGCCACAGATACGCAGTATTTT.

A few counts support this clone. The genes are TRBV5-8 and TRBJ2-7; D call uncertain. Germline V gene sequence: CDR1 SGHTS, CDR2 YDEGEE. The CDR3 is 15 amino acids. Trimming cost V 0 bases and J 0 bases, with 10 bases left between them. CDR3 sequence: CASSLVLQSSYEQYF. For the CDR3, the DNA is TGTGCCAGCAGCTTGGTCCTACAGAGCTCCTACGAGCAGTACTTC.

The chain employs TRBV28 and TRBJ1-5, with TRBD1 matching 9 bases. Germline values: CDR1 MDHEN, CDR2 SYDVKM. With V trimmed by 4 bases and J by 4 bases, 8 bases remained unmatched. CDR3 length equals 16 residues. This CDR3 reads CASSSPGQGYNQPQHF. CDR3 sequence (DNA): TGTGCCAGCAGTTCCCCGGGACAGGGATATAATCAGCCCCAGCATTTT. The whole variable domain, remainder taken from reference TRBV28 and TRBJ1-5, is DVKVTQSSRYLVKRTGEKVFLECVQDMDHENMFWYRQDPGLGLRLIYFSYDVKMKEKGDIPEGYSVSREKKERFSLILESASTNQTSMYLCASSSPGQGYNQPQHFGDGTRLSIL.

The V call is TRBV6-2 or TRBV6-3, the J call TRBJ2-7; 7 positions agree with TRBD2. The CDR3 contains 15 residues. V dropped 1 base and J dropped 2; count of bases not matched to a gene: 5. Germline CDR1 MNHEY, CDR2 SVGEGT. The CDR3 loop is CASSYWLAETYEQYF. The CDR3, as DNA: TGTGCCAGCAGTTACTGGCTAGCGGAGACCTACGAGCAGTACTTC.

This clone was recorded a few times. The chain links TRBV19 to TRBJ1-1, with 10 bases that match TRBD1. CDR1 and CDR2 (germline): LNHDA, SQIVND (reference sequence). The CDR3 length is 13 residues. V gave up 8 bases and J gave up 6 bases; unmatched junction bases: 6. As DNA, the CDR3 is TGTGCCAGTCGAGACAGGGGGCAGCCTGAAGCTTTCTTT. Translated, it gives CASRDRGQPEAFF.

The rearrangement joins TRBV14 to TRBJ2-1, with a tentative D call TRBD1 (6 bases). The V gene lost 2 bases and the J gene lost 0 bases, with 17 bases spanning the gap. CDR1 SGHDN and CDR2 FVKESK come from the germline V gene. The CDR3 spans 18 residues. CDR3 amino acids: CASSQQRTGFGSYNEQFF. Here the CDR3 DNA reads TGTGCCAGCAGCCAACAAAGAACAGGGTTCGGCTCCTACAATGAGCAGTTCTTC.

The chain recombines TRBV15 with TRBJ2-1, with 8 bases lining up with TRBD1. CDR1 is LNHNV, CDR2 YYDKDF, per germline (reference sequence). The CDR3 loop spans 15 amino acids. J gave up 10 bases and V 6 bases, and 14 bases lay outside the gene matches. The CDR3 is CATSEAGTGTEEQFF. The CDR3 bases are TGTGCCACCAGTGAAGCCGGGACAGGAACGGAGGAGCAGTTCTTC.

V usage is TRBV9 and J usage is TRBJ2-1, with TRBD2 matching over 11 bases. This CDR3 region has 18 residues. Germline V gene lookup returns CDR1 SGDLS and CDR2 YYNGEE. Trimming at V came to 0 bases and at J to 2 bases, leaving 7 bases not matched to a gene. Here the CDR3 DNA reads TGTGCCAGCAGCGTAGGACTAGCGGGGTACGAGCCCTACAATGAGCAGTTCTTC. Translated: CASSVGLAGYEPYNEQFF.

The V gene is TRBV5-1, the J gene TRBJ2-7; TRBD2 matches 9 bases. The CDR3 is made up of 15 amino acids. Losses at the gene ends were 0 bases for V and 6 bases for J; bases not matched to a gene: 7. The germline gives CDR1 SGHRS, CDR2 YFSETQ. CDR3: CASSLEASGEGEQYF. The CDR3 region has the DNA TGCGCCAGCAGCTTGGAGGCTAGCGGGGAGGGCGAGCAGTACTTC.

A single count supports this clone. The chain couples TRBV5-1 to TRBJ2-5; TRBD1 aligns across 8 bases. V lost 4 bases to trimming and J lost 6 bases; unmatched junction nucleotides: 5. There are 13 residues in the CDR3. Germline V gives CDR1 SGHRS, CDR2 YFSETQ. In nucleotides, the CDR3 is TGCGCCAGCAGCCGAGACAGGGGCCAGACCCAGTACTTC. It codes for CASSRDRGQTQYF.